The T cell receptor beta chain under discussion was sequenced for a study of persistence of HIV-infected CD4 T cells. Background on the study: A couple of participants gave one leukapheresis sample; others gave up to about 180 mL blood repeatedly.

Cells were stimulated nonspecifically with anti-CD3/anti-CD28 magnetic beads. Sorting selected CD4+ T cells upregulating both CD40 ligand and CD69. Inclusion required CMV-positive serology and CD4+ counts above 400 cells/uL. Comment on this clone: Its antigen remains unknown.

This was the immunoSEQ version 4 assay in survey mode. Some clones are missing from TCRdb's copy, which holds only in-frame ones; the method was immunoSEQ multiplex PCR. The profile shows 35,000 to 55,000 clones, around 89% of them singletons. The ends lost 6 bases at V and 4 bases at J; junction bases unmatched: 5. Looked up from germline, CDR1 is KGHSH and CDR2 is LQKENI. The CDR3 loop spans 13 amino acids. This specimen was CD4+ T cells sorted from PBMCs after roughly 18-hour stimulation, taken from a patient who received antiretroviral therapy. The sequence came from an adult man with HIV who was CMV-seropositive. This rearrangement joins TRBV18 to TRBJ1-1, with TRBD1 matching 7 bases. The CDR3 protein is CASSSTGLTEAFF. DNA for the CDR3: TGTGCCAGCTCGTCGACAGGGCTCACTGAAGCTTTCTTT.